This T cell receptor beta chain was observed in a study of cytomegalovirus exposure and HLA in healthy donors. Overall study context: A previous analysis identified approximately 120 million unique TCR beta sequences derived from around 200 million T cells.

The PCR ran on 60 Vbeta and 13 Jbeta primers. Generated by immunoSEQ multiplex PCR, the TCRdb table keeps only in-frame clones and is missing some. The sample holds fewer than 110,000 clones, 75% to 90% seen once. Germline V gene data show CDR1 as MNHEY and CDR2 as SMNVEV (reference sequence). The CDR3 loop spans 17 amino acids. V dropped 2 bases and J dropped 1; count of bases not matched to a gene: 3. Material: PBMCs. This sequence was found in a man under 40 in good health and CMV-seronegative. The chain couples TRBV27 to TRBJ2-2, with 11 positions matching TRBD1. For the CDR3, the DNA is TGTGCCAGCAGTTTAACGGGACAGGGGGTGAACACCGGGGAGCTGTTTTTT. Protein product: CASSLTGQGVNTGELFF.